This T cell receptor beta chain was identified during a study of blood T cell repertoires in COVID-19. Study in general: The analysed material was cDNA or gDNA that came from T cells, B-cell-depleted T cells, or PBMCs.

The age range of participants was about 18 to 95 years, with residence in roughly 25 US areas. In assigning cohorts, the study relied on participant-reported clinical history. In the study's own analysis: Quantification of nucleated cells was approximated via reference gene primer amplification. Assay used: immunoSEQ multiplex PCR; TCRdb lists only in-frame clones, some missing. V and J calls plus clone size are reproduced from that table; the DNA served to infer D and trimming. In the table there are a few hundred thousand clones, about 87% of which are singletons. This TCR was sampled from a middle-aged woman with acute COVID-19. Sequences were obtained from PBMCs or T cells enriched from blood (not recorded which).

In nucleotides, the CDR3 is TGTGCCAGCGACAAGGGAGTCGGGAATGAGCAGTTCTTC. It specifies CASDKGVGNEQFF. This chain links TRBV9 with TRBJ2-1, with D tentatively TRBD2 (5 bases). The CDR3 extends over 13 amino acids. The germline V gene encodes CDR1 SGDLS and CDR2 YYNGEE. V was shortened by 7 bases and J by 7 bases, with 15 bases between the two germline ends.